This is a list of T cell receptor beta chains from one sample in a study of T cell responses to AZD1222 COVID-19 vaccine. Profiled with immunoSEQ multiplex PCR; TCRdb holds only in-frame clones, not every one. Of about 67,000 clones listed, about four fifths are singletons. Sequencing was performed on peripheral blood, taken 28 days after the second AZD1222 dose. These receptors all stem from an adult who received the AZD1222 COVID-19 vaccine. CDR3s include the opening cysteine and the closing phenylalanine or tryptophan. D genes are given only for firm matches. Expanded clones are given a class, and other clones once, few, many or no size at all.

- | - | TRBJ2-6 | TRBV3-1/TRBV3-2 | CASSPTRSGANVLTF | TGTGCCAGCAGCCCCACCCGCTCTGGGGCCAACGTCCTGACTTTC
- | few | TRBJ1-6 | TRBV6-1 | CASSEVDVGSTALHF | TGTGCCAGCAGTGAAGTGGACGTAGGATCGACGGCCCTCCACTTT
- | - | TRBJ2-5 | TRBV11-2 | CASTLSPGRETQYF | TGTGCCAGCACTCTCAGCCCCGGACGGGAGACCCAGTACTTC
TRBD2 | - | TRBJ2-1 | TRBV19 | CASSIVASGGYNEQFF | TGTGCCAGTAGTATAGTGGCTAGCGGGGGCTACAATGAGCAGTTCTTC
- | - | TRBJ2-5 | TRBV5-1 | CASSPGALIETQYF | TGCGCCAGCAGCCCAGGGGCACTGATAGAGACCCAGTACTTC
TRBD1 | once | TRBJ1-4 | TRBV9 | CASGLRTGGNEKLFF | TGTGCCAGCGGCCTCCGGACAGGGGGCAATGAAAAACTGTTTTTT
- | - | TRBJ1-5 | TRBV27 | CASSLGVPGRIGNQPQHF | TGTGCCAGCAGTTTAGGTGTCCCAGGCCGGATTGGCAATCAGCCCCAGCATTTT
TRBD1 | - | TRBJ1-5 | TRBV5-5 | CASSSIMGQPDSNQPQHF | TGTGCCAGCAGCTCGATCATGGGACAGCCGGATAGCAATCAGCCCCAGCATTTT
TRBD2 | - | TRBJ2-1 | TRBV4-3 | CASSQDPVRERGPNEQFF | TGCGCCAGCAGCCAAGATCCGGTGCGCGAGCGGGGGCCAAATGAGCAGTTCTTC
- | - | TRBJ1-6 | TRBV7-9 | CASSRTGTSNSPLHF | TGTGCCAGCAGCCGAACCGGGACCAGTAATTCACCCCTCCACTTT
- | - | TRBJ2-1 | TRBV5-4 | CASSSRGGANEQFF | TGTGCCAGCAGCTCCCGGGGCGGGGCCAATGAGCAGTTCTTC
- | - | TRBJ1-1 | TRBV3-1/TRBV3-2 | CASSHLDRGEAFF | TGTGCCAGCAGCCACCTTGACAGAGGTGAAGCTTTCTTT
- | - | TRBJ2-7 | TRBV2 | CASTWSEQYF | TGTGCCAGCACCTGGTCCGAGCAGTACTTC
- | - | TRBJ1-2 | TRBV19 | CASSSPGANYGYTF | TGTGCCAGTAGTAGTCCCGGAGCTAACTATGGCTACACCTTC
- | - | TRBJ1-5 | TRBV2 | CASGNTNSNQPQHF | TGTGCCAGCGGAAATACGAATAGCAATCAGCCCCAGCATTTT
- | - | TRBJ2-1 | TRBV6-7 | CASSTQGFSYNEQFF | TGTGCCAGCAGTACCCAGGGGTTCTCCTACAATGAGCAGTTCTTC
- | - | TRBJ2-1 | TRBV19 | CASSSGPPLTYYNEQFF | TGTGCCAGTAGTTCGGGCCCCCCCCTAACCTATTACAATGAGCAGTTCTTC
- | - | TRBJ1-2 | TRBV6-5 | CASSIRAEDHGYTF | TGTGCCAGCAGTATACGTGCCGAGGACCATGGCTACACCTTC
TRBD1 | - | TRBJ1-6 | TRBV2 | CASSGGPDRGNSPLHF | TGTGCCAGCAGTGGGGGGCCGGACAGGGGTAATTCACCCCTCCACTTT
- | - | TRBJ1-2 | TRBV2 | CASTGGSYFNYGYTF | TGTGCCAGCACAGGAGGGTCCTACTTTAACTATGGCTACACCTTC
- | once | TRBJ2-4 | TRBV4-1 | CASSQDRENIQYF | TGCGCCAGCAGCCAAGACAGGGAAAACATTCAGTACTTC
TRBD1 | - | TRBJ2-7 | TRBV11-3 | CASSPQTGGAEGGHEQYF | TGTGCCAGCAGCCCGCAGACAGGGGGCGCCGAGGGGGGCCACGAGCAGTACTTC
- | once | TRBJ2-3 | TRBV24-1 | CATSDFYGERASTDTQYF | TGTGCCACCAGTGATTTTTACGGCGAGCGGGCTAGCACAGATACGCAGTATTTT
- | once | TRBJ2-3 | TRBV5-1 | CASSPEEGADTQYF | TGCGCCAGCAGCCCGGAAGAGGGTGCAGATACGCAGTATTTT
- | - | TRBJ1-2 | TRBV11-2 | CASSSIRVNYGYTF | TGTGCCAGCAGCTCGATACGGGTAAACTATGGCTACACCTTC
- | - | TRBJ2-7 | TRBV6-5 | CASSYLGGYEQYF | TGTGCCAGCAGTTACCTTGGGGGTTACGAGCAGTACTTC
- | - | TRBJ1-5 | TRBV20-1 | CSASRSNQPQHF | TGCAGTGCTAGTCGTAGCAATCAGCCCCAGCATTTT
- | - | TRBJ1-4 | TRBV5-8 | CASSLARDAEKLFF | TGTGCCAGCAGCCTGGCCAGGGATGCTGAAAAACTGTTTTTT
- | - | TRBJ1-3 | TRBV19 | CASSIEPPDGSLNTIYF | TGTGCCAGTAGTATAGAACCCCCGGACGGCTCACTAAACACCATATATTTT
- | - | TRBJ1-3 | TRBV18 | CASSPPGFSGNTIYF | TGTGCCAGCTCACCCCCGGGATTCTCTGGAAACACCATATATTTT
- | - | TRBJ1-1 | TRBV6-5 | CASSYLEVSEAFF | TGTGCCAGCAGTTACTTAGAAGTATCTGAGGCTTTCTTT
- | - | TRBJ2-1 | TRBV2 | CASRGYNEQFF | TGTGCCAGCAGGGGCTACAATGAGCAGTTCTTC
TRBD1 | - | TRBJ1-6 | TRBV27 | CASSPGQGNSPLHF | TGTGCCAGCAGCCCGGGACAGGGGAATTCACCCCTCCACTTT
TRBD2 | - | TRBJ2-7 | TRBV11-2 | CASSLAGGPYEQYF | TGTGCCAGCAGCTTAGCGGGGGGGCCCTACGAGCAGTACTTC
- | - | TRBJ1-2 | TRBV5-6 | CASSLWEGTNGYTF | TGTGCCAGCAGCTTATGGGAGGGGACTAATGGCTACACCTTC
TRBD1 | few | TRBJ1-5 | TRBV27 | CASSLQGSNQPQHF | TGTGCCAGCAGCCTACAGGGGAGCAATCAGCCCCAGCATTTT
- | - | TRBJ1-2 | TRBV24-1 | CATKGDAEGYTF | TGTGCCACCAAGGGGGACGCGGAGGGCTACACCTTC
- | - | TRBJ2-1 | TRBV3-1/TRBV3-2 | CASSRPEGNLRDEQFF | TGTGCCAGCAGCCGGCCCGAGGGGAACCTTCGGGATGAGCAGTTCTTC
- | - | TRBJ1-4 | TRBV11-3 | CASSQGPTNEKLFF | TGTGCCAGCAGTCAGGGGCCGACTAATGAAAAACTGTTTTTT
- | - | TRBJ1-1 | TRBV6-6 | CASSFETGGRSAFF | TGTGCCAGCAGTTTCGAAACAGGCGGACGGTCTGCTTTCTTT
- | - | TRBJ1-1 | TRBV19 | CASSILGTEAFF | TGTGCCAGTAGTATCCTGGGGACTGAAGCTTTCTTT
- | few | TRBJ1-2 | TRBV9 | CASSVSGISYGYTF | TGTGCCAGCAGCGTTTCGGGGATCAGCTATGGCTACACCTTC
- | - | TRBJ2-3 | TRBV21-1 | CASSHVADNTDTQYF | TGTGCCAGCAGCCACGTAGCGGATAACACAGATACGCAGTATTTT